These 20 T cell receptor beta chains originate from one sample sequenced in a study of cytomegalovirus exposure and HLA in healthy donors. Method: immunoSEQ multiplex PCR; TCRdb's copy keeps in-frame clones and lacks some. The table lists approximately 220,000 clones, 80% to 90% of them singletons. The sample comprised PBMCs. The origin of the receptors is a young man in good health and CMV-seronegative.

The gene calls are TRBV28 and TRBJ2-7, with D possibly being TRBD1 (6 bases). The CDR3 is made up of 15 amino acids. The germline gives CDR1 MDHEN, CDR2 SYDVKM. With 5 bases removed from V and 2 bases from J, the gap between germline ends came to 16 bases. Written as DNA, the CDR3 is TGTGCCAGCAGTGTATCCTCAGGGGTCGCCTACGAGCAGTACTTC. Its translation: CASSVSSGVAYEQYF.

This chain uses TRBV7-2 with TRBJ2-7; the match to TRBD1 covers 7 bases. V shed 5 bases and J 4 bases; nucleotides not matched to a gene: 11. The CDR3 runs 15 residues. CDR1 is SGHTA and CDR2 is FQGNSA in the germline V gene. The DNA of the CDR3 is TGTGCCAGCAGCCCCACGACAGGGTTTAGGTACGAGCAGTACTTC. This codes for CASSPTTGFRYEQYF.

The chain recombines TRBV28 with TRBJ1-4; a possible D gene is TRBD1 (6 bases). Looked up from germline, CDR1 is MDHEN and CDR2 is SYDVKM. The CDR3 is made up of 15 amino acids. V lost 6 bases and J lost 5, with 16 bases in between. CDR3: CASSSWSGANEKLFF. In nucleotides, the CDR3 is TGTGCCAGCAGCTCCTGGTCAGGGGCGAATGAAAAACTGTTTTTT. Full variable domain (remainder filled in from reference TRBV28 and TRBJ1-4): DVKVTQSSRYLVKRTGEKVFLECVQDMDHENMFWYRQDPGLGLRLIYFSYDVKMKEKGDIPEGYSVSREKKERFSLILESASTNQTSMYLCASSSWSGANEKLFFGSGTQLSVL.

This chain uses TRBV27 with TRBJ2-1; D remains ambiguous. This CDR3 contains 17 residues. V was cut by 7 bases and J by 2 bases, with 21 bases left in between. Germline V gene sequence: CDR1 MNHEY, CDR2 SMNVEV (reference sequence). CDR3 coding DNA: TGTGCCAGCAATCGCACCCCCGGCGGCTTTACCTACAATGAGCAGTTCTTC. The encoded protein is CASNRTPGGFTYNEQFF.

The chain uses TRBV11-2 and TRBJ2-1, with 8 bases identical to TRBD2. J gave up 1 base and V 1 base, and 9 bases lay outside the gene matches. The CDR3 is 18 residues long. CDR1 is SGHAT and CDR2 is FQNNGV in the germline V gene. In DNA, the CDR3 is TGTGCCAGCAGCTTAGGGCTTGGCGGGAGGAGATCCTACAATGAGCAGTTCTTC. The encoded protein is CASSLGLGGRRSYNEQFF.

This chain uses TRBV6-6 with TRBJ1-2, with TRBD1 as a possible D gene (5 bases). The CDR3 extends over 16 amino acids. The V and J ends lost 0 bases and 14 bases respectively, with 25 bases between them. The V gene's germline CDR1 is MNHNY and CDR2 SVGAGI (reference sequence). In DNA, the CDR3 is TGTGCCAGCAGTTACTCCTTCCGGGGGGTTGTTGGAGTTATTACCTTC. Its translation is CASSYSFRGVVGVITF.

The chain carries TRBV2 and TRBJ2-5, with 16 bases fitting TRBD2. V gave up 5 bases and J gave up 2 bases; unmatched junction bases: 5. Germline CDR1 is SNHLY and CDR2 is FYNNEI. This CDR3 has 17 residues. The CDR3 loop reads CASSWKGLAGGQETQYF. Here the CDR3 DNA reads TGTGCCAGCAGTTGGAAGGGACTAGCGGGGGGGCAAGAGACCCAGTACTTC.

The rearrangement joins TRBV6-6 to TRBJ1-6, with D possibly TRBD1 on 6 matching bases. Germline CDR1 and CDR2: MNHNY and SVGAGI (reference sequence). This CDR3 contains 16 residues. Trimming cost V 8 bases and J 8 bases, with 22 bases left between them. This CDR3 reads CASATSPHRVHSPLHF. CDR3 nucleotide sequence: TGTGCCAGCGCCACCTCCCCCCACAGGGTACATTCACCCCTCCACTTT.

V and J are TRBV19 and TRBJ1-1; no reliable D call. Trimming shortened V by 7 bases and J by 1 base, and 13 bases separated the two germline ends. This CDR3 is 14 amino acids long. Germline CDR1 LNHDA, CDR2 SQIVND (reference sequence). The CDR3 sequence: CASKILGRNTEAFF. CDR3 DNA sequence: TGTGCCAGTAAAATTTTAGGGAGGAACACTGAAGCTTTCTTT.

Only a few counts were recorded for this clone. CDR3 region: CASSEVSGDNSPLHF. The CDR3 region has the DNA TGTGCCAGCAGTGAAGTGTCAGGGGATAATTCACCCCTCCACTTT. The genes are TRBV2 and TRBJ1-6; D may be TRBD1 (6 bases). This CDR3 is 15 amino acids long. V lost 1 base and J lost 5, with 9 bases in between. CDR1 is SNHLY and CDR2 is FYNNEI in the germline V gene.

J is TRBJ1-2 and V is TRBV5-6, with 8 bases matching TRBD1. Per the germline V gene, CDR1 is SGHDT and CDR2 is YYEEEE. The CDR3 loop spans 15 amino acids. V was pared by 2 bases and J by 0 bases, with 3 bases of the junction left unmatched. CDR3 nucleotides: TGTGCCAGCAGCTTAGGGACAGGAGCTAACTATGGCTACACCTTC. It yields the protein CASSLGTGANYGYTF.

The genes are TRBV28 and TRBJ1-6; no definite D call. Looked up from germline, CDR1 is MDHEN and CDR2 is SYDVKM. The CDR3 has 17 amino acids. V lost 8 bases and J 0 bases, leaving 17 bases between the germline ends. The DNA for the CDR3 is TGTGCCAGCGGTCCCCTCCCCCCGAGCTCCTATAATTCACCCCTCCACTTT. Translating gives CASGPLPPSSYNSPLHF.

The rearrangement links TRBV5-5 to TRBJ2-6, with TRBD1 matching 10 bases. Trimming cost V 5 bases and J 0 bases; bases outside gene matches: 5. Germline V CDR1 and CDR2: SGHKS, YYEKEE (reference sequence). The CDR3 runs 17 residues. CDR3 DNA sequence: TGTGCCAGCAGTAAGGGACAGGGGTACTCTGGGGCCAACGTCCTGACTTTC. Translation gives CASSKGQGYSGANVLTF.

The chain employs TRBV4-3 and TRBJ2-3; D might be TRBD1 (6 bases). Germline values: CDR1 LGHNA, CDR2 YSLEER. V was pared by 2 bases and J by 0 bases, with 12 bases between. CDR3 length: 16 amino acids. This CDR3 is CASSQLPGQSTDTQYF. CDR3 nucleotide sequence: TGCGCCAGCAGCCAACTCCCGGGACAAAGCACAGATACGCAGTATTTT.

This CDR3 is CASSLGGCTDTQYF. The CDR3 nucleotides read TGTGCCAGCAGCTTGGGGGGCTGCACAGATACGCAGTATTTT. The chain employs TRBV5-6 and TRBJ2-3, with a possible D match to TRBD1 (5 bases). Germline CDR1 SGHDT, CDR2 YYEEEE. The CDR3 consists of 14 residues. The V and J ends lost 0 bases and 1 base respectively, with 6 bases between them. The full variable domain, its missing parts supplied by reference TRBV5-6 and TRBJ2-3, is DAGVTQSPTHLIKTRGQQVTLRCSPKSGHDTVSWYQQALGQGPQFIFQYYEEEERQRGNFPDRFSGHQFPNYSSELNVNALLLGDSALYLCASSLGGCTDTQYFGPGTRLTVL.

The chain recombines TRBV7-8 with TRBJ2-4; TRBD2 matches 7 bases. Trimming took 2 bases from V and 6 from J; bases not matched to a gene: 4. The germline V gene has CDR1 SGHVS and CDR2 FQNEAQ. The CDR3 is made up of 14 amino acids. CDR3 loop: CASSLSGTGNIQYF. CDR3 coding DNA: TGTGCCAGCAGCTTAAGCGGGACCGGAAACATTCAGTACTTC. Supplemented by reference TRBV7-8 and TRBJ2-4, the full variable domain reads GAGVSQSPRYKVAKRGQDVALRCDPISGHVSLFWYQQALGQGPEFLTYFQNEAQLDKSGLPSDRFFAERPEGSVSTLKIQRTQQEDSAVYLCASSLSGTGNIQYFGAGTRLSVL.

The sample holds one count of this clone. V gene TRBV29-1 combines with J gene TRBJ2-7; no firm D call. In germline, CDR1 is SQVTM, CDR2 ANQGSEA. Trimming took off 7 bases at V and 4 bases at J, with 8 bases between the two ends. The CDR3 runs 10 residues. The CDR3 bases are TGCAGCGCAACAGATTACGAGCAGTACTTC. Protein: CSATDYEQYF.

This clone was counted a single time. This chain uses TRBV7-5 with TRBJ2-7; no check of the table's D call, TRBD2, against the DNA was made. TRBV7-5 is noted as a pseudogene. CDR3 length equals 14 residues. The CDR3 protein is CVRSSRTLTYEQYF. In DNA, the CDR3 is TGTGTCAGAAGCTCCAGGACTTTAACCTACGAGCAGTACTTC.

This chain uses TRBV27 with TRBJ1-1, with D unclear. The CDR3 runs to 13 residues. CDR1 is MNHEY, CDR2 SMNVEV, per germline (reference sequence). Trimming removed 6 bases at V and 2 bases at J, with 10 bases between. This chain's CDR3 is CASRVGLNTEAFF. The CDR3, as DNA: TGTGCCAGCAGAGTGGGCCTTAACACTGAAGCTTTCTTT.

V gene TRBV7-9 combines with J gene TRBJ1-6; possibly TRBD1 for D (5 bases). V was shortened by 1 base and J by 14 bases, with 12 bases between the two germline ends. Per germline, CDR1 SEHNR and CDR2 FQNEAQ (reference sequence). This CDR3 comprises 13 residues. The CDR3 reads CASSLVGGETLHF. For the CDR3, the DNA is TGTGCCAGCAGCTTAGTCGGGGGGGAGACCCTCCACTTT.